A single sample gave rise to the 30 T cell receptor beta chains below, sequenced in a study of T cell repertoires in cytomegalovirus infection. The antigens of these receptors remain unknown. MiXCR, run by TCRdb on the reads, gives a single entry per CDR3 protein. The sample records 60,000 to 75,000 distinct CDR3 sequences, 22% being singletons. The specimen was PBMCs, sequenced either directly or after in vitro stimulation (not recorded which). The receptor set was obtained from a human donor in good health (CMV status not recorded). Some clones in this sample may be carry-over from other donors' samples.

This clonotype was seen more than once but under ten times. The rearrangement joins TRBV6-6 to TRBJ1-1; D is perhaps TRBD1 (6 bases). V lost 0 bases and J lost 6, with 20 bases in between. The CDR3 sequence is 17 residues long. Germline CDR1 reads MNHNY; CDR2 reads SVGAGI (reference sequence). This CDR3 is CASSYSISSGGAAEAFF. The CDR3 nucleotides read TGTGCCAGCAGTTACTCGATTTCTTCTGGGGGCGCGGCTGAAGCTTTCTTT.

The rearrangement links TRBV11-3 to TRBJ1-1, with TRBD1 as a possible D gene (5 bases). Germline CDR1 and CDR2: SGHNT and YENEEA. CDR3 length: 15 amino acids. V dropped 4 bases and J dropped 4 bases, with 16 bases sitting between them. The CDR3 here is CASSWRGQAVTEAFF. The CDR3 nucleotides read TGTGCCAGCAGCTGGAGGGGTCAGGCGGTCACTGAAGCTTTCTTT.

This clonotype occurred a few times. The V gene is TRBV12-3 or TRBV12-4, the J gene TRBJ1-1; tentatively, D is TRBD1 (5 bases). The CDR3 length is 14 residues. Between the trimmed V and J ends, which lost 1 base and 4 bases, there was a span of 10 bases. The CDR3 spells CASSLEGLGTEAFF. The CDR3 nucleotides are TGTGCCAGCAGTTTAGAGGGGCTAGGCACTGAAGCTTTCTTT.

CDR3 coding DNA: TGTGCCAGCAACGGAAATCTAAATCAGCCCCAGCATTTT. Protein sequence: CASNGNLNQPQHF. V and J are TRBV2 and TRBJ1-5, with no clear D. The CDR3 is 13 residues long. Germline lookup yields CDR1 SNHLY and CDR2 FYNNEI. The V end lost 7 bases, the J end lost 4 bases, and 11 bases lay between the germline ends.

The V and J genes are TRBV28 and TRBJ2-1; TRBD2 matches 10 bases. The CDR3 sequence is 15 residues long. The germline CDR1 and CDR2 sequences are MDHEN and SYDVKM. J lost 2 bases, V lost 8 bases, and 6 bases had no gene match. The CDR3 loop reads CASPLGLAAYNEQFF. The CDR3 region has the DNA TGTGCCAGCCCGTTAGGACTAGCGGCCTACAATGAGCAGTTCTTC.

This clonotype came up many times. The rearrangement uses TRBV7-2 and TRBJ2-3, with D tentatively TRBD2 (6 bases). Germline CDR1 SGHTA, CDR2 FQGNSA. This CDR3 region has 12 residues. With 1 base removed from V and 11 bases from J, the gap between germline ends came to 10 bases. DNA for the CDR3: TGTGCCAGCAGCTTAGGACTAGAAGTGCAGTATTTT. Its translation: CASSLGLEVQYF.

CDR3 amino acids: CASSASVATNEKLFF. CDR3 DNA sequence: TGTGCCAGCAGCGCCTCAGTAGCAACTAATGAAAAACTGTTTTTT. The chain combines TRBV9 with TRBJ1-4, with unresolved D. The CDR3 extends over 15 amino acids. Per the germline V gene, CDR1 is SGDLS and CDR2 is YYNGEE. Trimming removed 3 bases from V and 0 bases from J, with 9 bases in between. Full variable domain (remainder filled in from reference TRBV9 and TRBJ1-4): DSGVTQTPKHLITATGQRVTLRCSPRSGDLSVYWYQQSLDQGLQFLIQYYNGEERAKGNILERFSAQQFPDLHSELNLSSLELGDSALYFCASSASVATNEKLFFGSGTQLSVL.

A few counts support this clonotype. V gene TRBV6-5 combines with J gene TRBJ2-7, with 7 bases lining up with TRBD1. This CDR3 has 14 residues. Germline V gene lookup returns CDR1 MNHEY and CDR2 SVGAGI. J was trimmed by 5 bases and V by 4 bases; bases with no gene match: 8. In DNA form, the CDR3 reads TGTGCCAGCAGTTCCCGGACAGGTGGGAACGAGCAGTACTTC. Translation: CASSSRTGGNEQYF.

This clonotype showed up many times. The gene calls are TRBV7-2 and TRBJ1-2; no firm D call. V shed 6 bases and J shed 3 bases, with 8 bases lying between them. The CDR3 is 12 residues long. Germline-derived CDR1 and CDR2 are SGHTA and FQGNSA. The CDR3 DNA is TGTGCCAGCAGTAAAAGTGACTATGGCTACACCTTC. It encodes CASSKSDYGYTF.

This clonotype was seen a handful of times. The chain carries TRBV12-3 or TRBV12-4 and TRBJ1-3; D gene ambiguous. The CDR3 has 13 residues. V lost 2 bases, J lost 2 bases, and 4 bases lay in between. CDR3 sequence reads: CASSLSAGNTIYF. For the CDR3, the DNA is TGTGCCAGCAGTTTATCAGCTGGAAACACCATATATTTT.

The sample holds a few counts of this clonotype. The chain recombines TRBV10-3 with TRBJ2-3; D ambiguous. The CDR3 extends over 13 amino acids. Trimming stripped 4 bases from V and 8 bases from J, with 13 bases between. CDR1 and CDR2 (germline): ENHRY, SYGVKD. The CDR3 DNA sequence: TGTGCCATCAGTGTCAACAGCCGTACTACGCAGTATTTT. It codes for CAISVNSRTTQYF.

The rearrangement uses TRBV28 and TRBJ2-5; 10 bases match TRBD2. Germline CDR1 and CDR2: MDHEN and SYDVKM. CDR3 length: 14 residues. V gave up 7 bases and J gave up 5 bases; unmatched junction bases: 7. For the CDR3, the DNA is TGTGCCAGCAATACCCAGCGGGAGGGGGAGACCCAGTACTTC. Amino acid sequence: CASNTQREGETQYF.

This clonotype came up a few times. V is TRBV6-2 or TRBV6-3 and J is TRBJ2-5, with 8 bases aligning to TRBD1. Unmatched junction bases numbered 7, after V lost 5 bases and J lost 5 bases. The germline gives CDR1 MNHEY, CDR2 SVGEGT. The CDR3 is 14 amino acids. CDR3 DNA: TGTGCCAGCAGTCCCGGACAGGGTCGGGAGACCCAGTACTTC. This encodes CASSPGQGRETQYF.

This clonotype showed up just a few times. The gene calls are TRBV9 and TRBJ2-7; D might be TRBD2 (6 bases). Between the trimmed V and J ends, which lost 4 bases and 1 base, there was a span of 12 bases. The CDR3 consists of 14 residues. Germline V lookup: CDR1 SGDLS, CDR2 YYNGEE. In DNA form, the CDR3 reads TGTGCCAGCAGCTGGAGAGGAGGGTCCTACGAGCAGTACGTC. It encodes CASSWRGGSYEQYV.

V usage is TRBV15 and J usage is TRBJ1-2; the match to TRBD1 covers 7 bases. The CDR3 loop spans 15 amino acids. The ends lost 6 bases at V and 5 bases at J; junction bases unmatched: 12. Germline V gene sequence: CDR1 LNHNV, CDR2 YYDKDF (reference sequence). CDR3 coding DNA: TGTGCCACCAGAGGCCCATGGACAGGATCTTATGGCTACACCTTC. It translates to CATRGPWTGSYGYTF.

This clonotype was counted only a few times. CDR3 amino acids: CASSRRQGDSETQYF. CDR3 nucleotides: TGTGCCAGTAGTAGGAGACAGGGGGATTCGGAGACCCAGTACTTC. This chain joins TRBV19 and TRBJ2-5; 9 positions match TRBD1. There are 15 residues in the CDR3. After removal of 4 bases from V and 5 bases from J, the junction contained 8 bases not matched to a gene. Germline V CDR1 and CDR2: LNHDA, SQIVND (reference sequence).

This clonotype turned up a few times. The CDR3, as DNA: TGCAGTGCTAGAATCCCCCTAGCGGGAAGATACAATGAGCAGTTCTTC. This sequence encodes CSARIPLAGRYNEQFF. This rearrangement joins TRBV20-1 to TRBJ2-1; 9 nucleotides line up with TRBD2. The CDR3 is 16 residues long. The V gene end was trimmed by 2 bases and the J gene end by 4 bases; junction bases not matched to a gene: 9. The germline gives CDR1 DFQATT, CDR2 SNEGSKA (reference sequence).

This chain uses TRBV6-5 with TRBJ1-2, with D maybe TRBD1 (5 bases). This CDR3 region has 16 residues. The germline CDR1 and CDR2 sequences are MNHEY and SVGAGI. Trimming took off 2 bases at V and 7 bases at J, with 20 bases between the two ends. The CDR3 reads CASSYGGMSPTPGYTF. In DNA form, the CDR3 reads TGTGCCAGCAGTTACGGGGGTATGAGCCCTACCCCTGGCTACACCTTC.

This clonotype was recorded a few times. The rearrangement links TRBV6-2 or TRBV6-3 to TRBJ2-2; the match to TRBD1 covers 8 bases. Unmatched junction bases numbered 11, after V lost 2 bases and J lost 6 bases. Per the germline V gene, CDR1 is MNHEY and CDR2 is SVGEGT. The CDR3 has 17 residues. CDR3: CASSYRRTGFIPGELFF. The CDR3 DNA reads as TGTGCCAGCAGTTACCGACGGACAGGGTTTATCCCCGGGGAGCTGTTTTTT.

This clonotype was seen only a few times. This rearrangement joins TRBV10-3 to TRBJ1-4; 7 bases are shared with TRBD1. Germline V gene lookup returns CDR1 ENHRY and CDR2 SYGVKD. Germline trimming cut 10 bases from V and 6 bases from J; bases unmatched to any gene: 8. The CDR3 has 13 amino acids. This CDR3 is CATHRGLDEKLFF. The CDR3 DNA follows: TGTGCCACCCACAGGGGCCTCGATGAAAAACTGTTTTTT.

This clonotype appeared many times. The gene calls are TRBV7-2 and TRBJ2-3, with TRBD2 matching over 10 bases. Germline CDR1 is SGHTA and CDR2 is FQGNSA. This CDR3 is built from 15 residues. With V trimmed by 2 bases and J by 4 bases, 3 bases remained unmatched. CDR3 loop: CASSLRAGGPDTQYF. As DNA, the CDR3 is TGTGCCAGCAGCTTACGAGCGGGAGGGCCAGATACGCAGTATTTT.

To note about this clonotype: A much bigger clone sits one base away, suggesting this may be a read error. As the CDR3 is not closed by the conserved phenylalanine or tryptophan, this likely results from a read error. The chain is built from TRBV7-9 and TRBJ2-7; D gene ambiguous. This CDR3 is built from 12 residues. The ends were cut back, 0 bases at V and 4 bases at J, with 4 bases in the middle. Germline V CDR1 and CDR2: SEHNR, FQNEAQ (reference sequence). CDR3 nucleotide sequence: TGTGCCAGCAGCTTAGCCACTTACGAGCAGTACTCC. This translates into CASSLATYEQYS.

The V gene is TRBV12-3 or TRBV12-4, the J gene TRBJ1-5, with TRBD1 matching 8 bases. J gave up 7 bases and V 4 bases, and 9 bases lay outside the gene matches. This CDR3 has 15 amino acids. CDR3 region: CASSSGDRMGQPQHF. In DNA, the CDR3 is TGTGCCAGCAGTTCCGGGGACAGGATGGGACAGCCCCAGCATTTT.

This clonotype was observed many times. The chain uses TRBV4-1 and TRBJ2-3, with TRBD1 matching 7 bases. The ends lost 6 bases at V and 3 bases at J; junction bases unmatched: 12. CDR1 MGHRA and CDR2 YSYEKL come from the germline V gene. The CDR3 sequence is 16 residues long. Written as DNA, the CDR3 is TGCGCCAGCAGTCGTACCCTGTTGACAGGGACAGATACGCAGTATTTT. Protein: CASSRTLLTGTDTQYF.

This clonotype was recorded a few times. V is TRBV7-3 and J is TRBJ2-2; 8 bases fit TRBD1. The V gene end was trimmed by 5 bases and the J gene end by 5 bases; junction bases not matched to a gene: 4. This CDR3 has 14 residues. Germline V CDR1 and CDR2: SGHTA, FQGTGA. This CDR3 reads CASSPTGETGELFF. DNA of the CDR3: TGTGCCAGCAGCCCGACAGGGGAAACCGGGGAGCTGTTTTTT.

V gene TRBV14 combines with J gene TRBJ2-3; no reliable D call. There are 14 residues in the CDR3. The V gene's germline CDR1 is SGHDN and CDR2 FVKESK. V lost 0 bases to trimming and J lost 8 bases, with 12 bases between them. In nucleotides, the CDR3 is TGTGCCAGCAGCCAAGATCTTTTTACGGCTACGCAGTATTTT. This gives the protein CASSQDLFTATQYF.

J is TRBJ2-1 and V is TRBV5-6, with TRBD2 identical over 9 bases. This CDR3 spans 15 amino acids. V trimming: 2 bases; J trimming: 7 bases; junction bases outside the gene matches: 7. The germline gives CDR1 SGHDT, CDR2 YYEEEE. This chain's CDR3 is CASSFGSGSLNEQFF. CDR3 coding DNA: TGTGCCAGCAGCTTTGGTAGCGGGAGCCTGAATGAGCAGTTCTTC.

V usage is TRBV28 and J usage is TRBJ2-1, with TRBD2 matching 8 bases. Germline CDR1 reads MDHEN; CDR2 reads SYDVKM. The CDR3 is 16 residues long. Trimming took 4 bases from V and 8 from J; bases not matched to a gene: 13. The CDR3 here is CASSSREERERYEQFF. The CDR3 region has the DNA TGTGCCAGCAGTTCGCGAGAAGAGCGGGAGAGGTATGAGCAGTTCTTC.

The gene calls are TRBV5-1 and TRBJ2-6; D might be TRBD2 (7 bases). Germline-derived CDR1 and CDR2 are SGHRS and YFSETQ. The CDR3 runs 15 residues. V was clipped by 5 bases and J by 3 bases, with 12 bases between them. CDR3 amino acids: CASREGGGGANVLTF. The CDR3 DNA sequence: TGCGCCAGCAGAGAAGGGGGGGGTGGGGCCAACGTCCTGACTTTC.

This clonotype was recorded at least ten times. The rearrangement uses TRBV12-3 or TRBV12-4 and TRBJ1-1; the D gene is possibly TRBD1 (5 bases). V dropped 8 bases and J dropped 1 base, with 11 bases sitting between them. This CDR3 is built from 13 residues. The CDR3 here is CASLRRGNTEAFF. The CDR3 DNA follows: TGTGCCAGCCTGCGAAGGGGGAACACTGAAGCTTTCTTT.